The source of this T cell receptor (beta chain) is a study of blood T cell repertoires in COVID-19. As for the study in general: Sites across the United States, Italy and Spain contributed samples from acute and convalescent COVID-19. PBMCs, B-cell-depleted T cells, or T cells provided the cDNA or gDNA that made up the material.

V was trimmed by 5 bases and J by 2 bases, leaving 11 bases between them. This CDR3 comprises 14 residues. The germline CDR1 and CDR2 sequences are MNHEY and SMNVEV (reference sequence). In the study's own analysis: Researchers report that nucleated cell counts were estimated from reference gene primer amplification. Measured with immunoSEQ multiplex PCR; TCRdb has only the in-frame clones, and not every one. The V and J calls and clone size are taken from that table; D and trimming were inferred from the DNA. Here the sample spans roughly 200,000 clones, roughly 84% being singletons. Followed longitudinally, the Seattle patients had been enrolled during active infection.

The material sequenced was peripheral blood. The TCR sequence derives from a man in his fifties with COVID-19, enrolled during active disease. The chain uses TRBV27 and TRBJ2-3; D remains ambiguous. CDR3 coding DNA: TGTGCCAGCAGTCTCTATACTCACACAGATACGCAGTATTTT. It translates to CASSLYTHTDTQYF.